This T cell receptor beta chain was identified during a study of OX40 agonist ivuxolimab in advanced cancers. For context, the study as a whole: Ivuxolimab was a fully human IgG2 agonistic monoclonal antibody targeting the costimulatory receptor OX40 (CD134). The paper reports the monotherapy dose-escalation portion (N ≈ 52 patients) of the phase I ivuxolimab trial. Of the 50 to 55 dose-escalation patients, hepatocellular carcinoma was present in around 20, melanoma in approximately 15, renal cell carcinoma in 9 and head and neck cancer in 9. The dose-escalation cohort was 82.7% male with a mean age of about 65 years, ranging from 23 to 79. Intravenous ivuxolimab was administered to patients every 2 weeks at six dose levels: 0.01, 0.1, 0.3, 1.5, 3 and 10 mg/kg. Peripheral TCRbeta sequencing was intended to test whether TCR sequence diversity was altered and clonal T-cell expansion was caused by ivuxolimab. Partial responses were achieved by three dose-escalation patients, of whom one had hepatocellular carcinoma and two had cutaneous melanoma. Patients were allowed to have had prior anti-PD-1, anti-PD-L1 or anti-CTLA-4 therapy, and 40% of the dose-escalation patients had been treated with checkpoint inhibitors. The investigation overall reported the following: In the 0.1-3.0 mg/kg groups, partial responders were among the patients with the lowest normalized peripheral clonal expansion, particularly in CD8+ T cells. After ivuxolimab, more expanded clones were found on average in CD8+ T cells than in CD4+ T cells. The antigen specificity of the peripheral T cells that underwent clonal expansion was not determined. At doses of 0.1 to 3.0 mg/kg, clonal expansion of both CD4+ and CD8+ blood T cells was observed from baseline to week 6. Low levels of normalized T-cell clonal expansion were also seen in some nonresponding patients.

The trial excluded patients who had a history of autoimmune disease or who were on systemic immunosuppression. Peripheral blood for TCR sequencing was collected from all dose cohorts at baseline, on cycle 4 day 1, and on cycle 7 day 1. The samples were taken from a phase I, first-in-human, multicenter, open-label dose-escalation trial of ivuxolimab. Adults with locally advanced or metastatic head and neck squamous cell, hepatocellular, melanoma or renal cell carcinoma were enrolled in the trial. CD4+ and CD8+ T cells were sorted separately from peripheral blood before TCR sequencing. Genomic DNA was extracted from sorted cells for sequencing of the TCRbeta CDR3 region. TCRbeta CDR3 regions were sequenced using the immunoSEQ Assay. TCRdb retrieved this table from immuneACCESS and kept in-frame rearrangements only. Not all clones are present; in checked studies, unresolved V genes account for under half, and no reason is known for the remainder. This sample lists roughly 66,000 clones; approximately 78% were detected once. 0.35% to 0.5% of the sample is taken by the ten largest.

Points on this clone: Its antigen has not been determined. It has no much larger one-base neighbor in the sample; base qualities were not kept. This specimen includes other DNA sequences encoding the same CDR3.

The sequence was collected from an adult with an advanced solid tumor such as melanoma, head and neck, liver or kidney cancer. This specimen was CD4+ or CD8+ T cells sorted from blood, taken in a trial of the OX40 agonist ivuxolimab.

The CDR3 reads as follows: CASSSYNSNQPQHF. The DNA sequence reads TGTGCCAGCAGCTCATATAATAGCAATCAGCCCCAGCATTTT. The chain joins TRBV7-2 to TRBJ1-5; confidence is insufficient to name the D gene. Looking up the germline V gene yields CDR1 SGHTA and CDR2 FQGNSA. V is pared back by 4 bases and J by 0 bases, with 7 bases lying between the germline termini. Its CDR3 holds 14 amino acids, cysteine through phenylalanine. Only the CDR3 DNA is retained, 42 bases long and in frame from the first base.